The rows below give T cell receptor beta chains drawn from one sample of a study of blood T cell repertoires in COVID-19. Profiled with immunoSEQ multiplex PCR; TCRdb holds only in-frame clones, not every one. The sample consists of 55,000 to 80,000 clones, over 60% of them appearing once. Sequencing was done on a sample of peripheral blood. These receptor sequences come from a human donor in a cohort sampled during active COVID-19. Both conserved end residues are part of each CDR3. D genes are given only for firm matches. Rows give clone size only sometimes, using once, few, many, or a class for an expanded clone.

D gene,V gene,J gene,clone size,CDR3 DNA,CDR3 protein
TRBD2,TRBV2,TRBJ2-5,.,TGTGCCAGCACCACACTAGCGGTACAAGAGACCCAGTACTTC,CASTTLAVQETQYF
.,TRBV11-2,TRBJ1-1,once,TGTGCCAGCAGCGGGCAGGGATTCACTGAAGCTTTCTTT,CASSGQGFTEAFF
.,TRBV29-1,TRBJ1-1,.,TGCAGCGTCGCCCTCGTCGGGACTGAAGCTTTCTTT,CSVALVGTEAFF
.,TRBV30,TRBJ1-2,many,TGTGCCTGGACGGATTTAGGGGGAAGAAGGACCTTC,CAWTDLGGRRTF
.,TRBV30,TRBJ1-4,.,TGTGCCTGGAGTTTTCGGGGAAAACTGTTTTTT,CAWSFRGKLFF
TRBD1,TRBV7-3,TRBJ2-5,.,TGTGCCAGCAGCCCCGGACAGGGGGCATGGGAGACCCAGTACTTC,CASSPGQGAWETQYF
TRBD2,TRBV6-2/TRBV6-3,TRBJ2-1,.,TGTGCCAGCAGTTACTCGACGGTAGCGGGGCCCGATGAGCAGTTCTTC,CASSYSTVAGPDEQFF
TRBD1,TRBV5-1,TRBJ2-6,.,TGCGCCAGCAGCTTCGGGACAGGGGGCTCTGGGGCCAACGTCCTGACTTTC,CASSFGTGGSGANVLTF
TRBD2,TRBV5-5,TRBJ2-3,.,TGTGCCAGCAGCTTGGTCGGCGGGGGTGCCACAGATACGCAGTATTTT,CASSLVGGGATDTQYF
.,TRBV6-5,TRBJ1-1,.,TGTGCCAGTTTAGACACAGGCGGTGGAGCTGAAGCTTTCTTT,CASLDTGGGAEAFF
.,TRBV30,TRBJ1-5,few,TGTGCCTGGAGTGTAGAGGGATATCAGCCCCAGCATTTT,CAWSVEGYQPQHF
.,TRBV5-8,TRBJ1-1,.,TGTGCCAGCAGATGGGCTGATGCCTACACTGAAGCTTTCTTT,CASRWADAYTEAFF
TRBD2,TRBV27,TRBJ2-2,.,TGTGCCAGCAGTTCGGGACTAGCGGGGGGGCTGAACACCGGGGAGCTGTTTTTT,CASSSGLAGGLNTGELFF
.,TRBV2,TRBJ2-5,.,TGTGCCAGCAGTGAAGGGAATCAGGGACTGGAGACCCAGTACTTC,CASSEGNQGLETQYF
TRBD2,TRBV7-3,TRBJ2-1,.,TGTGCCAGCAGCTCCTACCGTGGGGGTAGCGGGGGGCGTAACAATGAGCAGTTCTTC,CASSSYRGGSGGRNNEQFF
.,TRBV5-5,TRBJ2-2,.,TGTGCCAGCAGCCTTCCCCCCGGGGAGCTGTTTTTT,CASSLPPGELFF
TRBD1,TRBV15,TRBJ1-4,.,TGTGCCACCAGCAGAGATTGGATCAGGGGGCAAAAGTATAAGGGGACTACTAATGAAAAACTGTTTTTT,CATSRDWIRGQKYKGTTNEKLFF
TRBD2,TRBV3-1/TRBV3-2,TRBJ2-5,medium-sized,TGTGCCAGCAGCCAAGAATTGCTAGCGGGACAAGAGACCCAGTACTTC,CASSQELLAGQETQYF